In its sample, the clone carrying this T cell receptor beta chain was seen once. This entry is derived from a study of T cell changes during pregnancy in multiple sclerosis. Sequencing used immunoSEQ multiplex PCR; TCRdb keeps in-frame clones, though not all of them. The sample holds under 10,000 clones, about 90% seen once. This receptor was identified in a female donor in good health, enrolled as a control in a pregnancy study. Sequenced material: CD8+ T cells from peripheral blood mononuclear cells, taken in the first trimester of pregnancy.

CDR3 nucleotides: TGTGCCAGCAGCATTAGGGCTAGCTGGTCCACAGATACGCAGTATTTT. This gives the protein CASSIRASWSTDTQYF. The V call is TRBV11-2, the J call TRBJ2-3; possible D gene TRBD2, 5 bases. The CDR3 consists of 16 residues. The germline CDR1 and CDR2 sequences are SGHAT and FQNNGV. V was shortened by 5 bases and J by 2 bases, with 17 bases between the two germline ends.